Below, 6 T cell receptor beta chains from the same sample are listed, as sequenced in a study of blood T cell repertoires in COVID-19 (dated by TCRdb to 2018 to 2021). Library prep was done by the immunoSEQ multiplex PCR assay. TCRdb's version of the immuneACCESS table is confined to in-frame rearrangements and falls short of the full clone set. An unresolved V gene accounts for under half of the shortfall where checked; the remainder is of unknown origin. The sample has about 140,000 clones on record, about nine tenths of them singletons. The ten largest account for 2% to 2.5% of the sample. Sequencing was carried out using peripheral blood. All receptors derive from a man in his fifties or sixties with active COVID-19.

CDR3 region: CASSLGGELKNIQYF. In nucleotides, the CDR3 is TGTGCCAGCAGCTTAGGGGGGGAGCTTAAAAACATTCAGTACTTC. The V gene is TRBV7-9, the J gene TRBJ2-4; possible D gene TRBD2, 6 bases. The germline CDR1 and CDR2 sequences are SEHNR and FQNEAQ (reference sequence). Trimming pared 1 base from V and 4 bases from J, leaving 11 bases between. CDR3 length: 15 amino acids.

The chain joins TRBV5-5 to TRBJ1-5; tentative D call: TRBD1 (6 bases). Looked up from germline, CDR1 is SGHKS and CDR2 is YYEKEE (reference sequence). V gave up 4 bases and J gave up 6 bases, with 20 bases separating them. CDR3 length equals 16 residues. CDR3 DNA sequence: TGTGCCAGCAGCGTTTCTACAGGGCGGGCAGGTCAGCCCCAGCATTTT. Amino acids: CASSVSTGRAGQPQHF.

V and J are TRBV2 and TRBJ1-5; 9 bases map to TRBD1. With V trimmed by 8 bases and J by 4 bases, 6 bases remained unmatched. This CDR3 has 14 residues. Germline V gene sequence: CDR1 SNHLY, CDR2 FYNNEI. CDR3 DNA: TGTGCCAGCCTCGCGGACAGGGGAAATCAGCCCCAGCATTTT. Residues: CASLADRGNQPQHF.

V usage is TRBV7-6 and J usage is TRBJ2-7, with a possible D match to TRBD2 (6 bases). The length of the CDR3 is 16 residues. V lost 5 bases to trimming and J lost 6 bases, with 23 bases between them. Germline V gene data show CDR1 as SGHVS and CDR2 as FNYEAQ. CDR3 in amino acids: CASSPPGVGGAAEQYF. As DNA, the CDR3 is TGTGCCAGCAGCCCTCCCGGGGTGGGCGGGGCAGCCGAGCAGTACTTC.

V usage is TRBV30 and J usage is TRBJ2-7; possibly TRBD1 for D (5 bases). Germline assignment: CDR1 GTSNPN and CDR2 SVGIG (reference sequence). The V and J ends lost 8 bases and 5 bases respectively, with 13 bases between them. The CDR3 totals 11 residues. DNA of the CDR3: TGTGCCGCATCAGGGAACCACGAGCAGTACTTC. Translation: CAASGNHEQYF.

A remark on this clone: A read error is possible here, since a much larger clone lies one base away. The genes are TRBV9 and TRBJ1-2, with TRBD1 identical over 7 bases. The CDR3 runs to 13 residues. Germline trimming cut 4 bases from V and 3 bases from J; bases unmatched to any gene: 3. Germline V gives CDR1 SGDLS, CDR2 YYNGEE. The CDR3 spells CASSPTGHYGYTF. The CDR3 DNA sequence: TGTGCCAGCAGCCCGACAGGGCACTATGGCTACACCTTC.